One TCR beta chain is described in this entry. This sample was included in a study of blood T cell repertoires in COVID-19. Whole-study context: The study drew acute and convalescent COVID-19 samples from the United States, Italy and Spain. From T cells, B-cell-depleted T cells, or PBMCs came the material, which was cDNA or gDNA.

In the authors' workflow: It was from reference gene primer amplification that nucleated cell counts were estimated. Produced via immunoSEQ multiplex PCR; TCRdb's table is partial and in-frame only. That table is the source of V, J and clone size, and D and trimming were worked out from the DNA. Counted here are roughly 50,000 clones, roughly 89% occurring once; the ten biggest clones make up approximately 12%. Trimming removed 1 base at V and 1 base at J, with 11 bases between. The germline gives CDR1 SEHNR, CDR2 FQNEAQ (reference sequence). The CDR3 totals 17 residues. The gene calls are TRBV7-9 and TRBJ1-6; unclear D gene. The TCR sequence derives from an elderly man with acute or convalescent COVID-19. Sequenced input: peripheral blood. DNA for the CDR3: TGTGCCAGCAGCTTAGATCCCGGGTATTCCTATAATTCACCCCTCCACTTT. Encoded protein: CASSLDPGYSYNSPLHF. The full variable domain, completed using reference TRBV7-9 and TRBJ1-6, is DTGVSQNPRHKITKRGQNVTFRCDPISEHNRLYWYRQTLGQGPEFLTYFQNEAQLEKSRLLSDRFSAERPKGSFSTLEIQRTEQGDSAMYLCASSLDPGYSYNSPLHFGNGTRLTVT.